This is a list of T cell receptor beta chains from one sample in a study of shared clonotypes between healthy human individuals. Some clones are missing from TCRdb's copy, which holds only in-frame ones; the method was immunoSEQ multiplex PCR. The sample lists approximately 120,000 clones, around 65% occurring once. Material: memory CD8+ T cells sorted from blood. The receptor source for this set is a woman in her 30s in good health. Both conserved end residues are part of each CDR3. The D gene is left open where the match is weak. For some rows the clone size is stated as once, few or many, or as a class when expanded; others skip it.

j_call clone_size v_call d_call cdr3_aa cdr3_nt
TRBJ2-7 . TRBV10-2 . CASSGTGAFEQYF TGCGCCAGCAGTGGAACAGGCGCCTTTGAGCAGTACTTC
TRBJ2-7 . TRBV5-1 . CASSPPSYEQYF TGCGCCAGCAGCCCACCATCCTACGAGCAGTACTTC
TRBJ1-1 few TRBV2 . CATIFRGTEAFF TGTGCCACGATATTCCGGGGGACTGAAGCTTTCTTT
TRBJ2-2 many TRBV27 TRBD2 CASSLLASGIGGELFF TGTGCCAGCAGTTTACTTGCTAGCGGGATTGGCGGGGAGCTGTTTTTT
TRBJ2-7 . TRBV7-2 . CASSLNTVGEQYF TGTGCCAGCAGCTTAAATACTGTGGGCGAGCAGTACTTC
TRBJ2-7 . TRBV6-1 . CASSPRGSLSYEQYF TGTGCCAGCAGCCCCAGGGGATCCCTCTCCTACGAGCAGTACTTC
TRBJ2-1 once TRBV19 . CASSSPFSSYNEQFF TGTGCCAGTAGTTCCCCTTTTAGCTCCTACAATGAGCAGTTCTTC
TRBJ2-3 . TRBV6-8 TRBD2 CASQAPGLAGGPGSDTQYF TGTGCCAGTCAAGCACCGGGACTAGCGGGAGGGCCGGGGTCAGATACGCAGTATTTT
TRBJ1-1 . TRBV29-1 . CSVARGEAFF TGCAGCGTGGCCCGAGGTGAAGCTTTCTTT
TRBJ2-3 . TRBV28 . CASSFSIEDTQYF TGTGCCAGCAGTTTCTCTATCGAAGATACGCAGTATTTT
TRBJ2-1 . TRBV5-1 . CASSLLTTSLYNEQFF TGCGCCAGCAGCTTGTTGACTACCAGCCTTTACAATGAGCAGTTCTTC
TRBJ2-7 . TRBV29-1 TRBD2 CSVEIEAGNEQYF TGCAGCGTTGAAATAGAAGCGGGGAACGAGCAGTACTTC
TRBJ1-5 many TRBV28 . CASRASLSNQPQHF TGTGCCAGCAGGGCAAGCCTTAGCAATCAGCCCCAGCATTTT
TRBJ2-5 . TRBV29-1 . CSVEDWVGQKLQETQYF TGCAGCGTTGAAGATTGGGTGGGTCAAAAGCTTCAAGAGACCCAGTACTTC
TRBJ2-7 . TRBV7-2 . CASSSSREKVYEQYF TGTGCCAGCAGCTCGAGCCGGGAAAAAGTTTACGAGCAGTACTTC
TRBJ2-5 few TRBV19 . CASSIWSKETQYF TGTGCCAGTAGTATTTGGAGCAAAGAGACCCAGTACTTC
TRBJ1-5 . TRBV28 TRBD1 CASRGQGYSNQPQHF TGTGCCAGCAGGGGACAGGGCTACAGCAATCAGCCCCAGCATTTT
TRBJ2-7 . TRBV9 . CASSVSANYEQYF TGTGCCAGCAGCGTGTCAGCTAACTACGAGCAGTACTTC
TRBJ2-3 . TRBV6-4 TRBD2 CASSLAGGGTDTQYF TGTGCCAGCAGCCTAGCGGGAGGGGGCACAGATACGCAGTATTTT
TRBJ2-6 . TRBV9 . CASSGGGLGANVLTF TGTGCCAGCAGCGGTGGGGGGCTTGGGGCCAACGTCCTGACTTTC
TRBJ2-7 few TRBV5-4 TRBD2 CASRTSGDYEQYF TGTGCCAGCAGGACTAGCGGGGACTACGAGCAGTACTTC
TRBJ2-7 . TRBV7-9 . CASSPSLGLGGYEQYF TGTGCCAGCAGCCCTAGTCTAGGACTTGGGGGATACGAGCAGTACTTC
TRBJ2-5 . TRBV4-1 TRBD2 CASSQGGREGYQETQYF TGCGCCAGCAGCCAAGGGGGGCGGGAGGGGTACCAAGAGACCCAGTACTTC
TRBJ2-7 many TRBV4-2 . CASSIPGSQSYEQYF TGTGCCAGCAGCATTCCTGGGTCGCAATCCTACGAGCAGTACTTC
TRBJ2-2 few TRBV15 . CATSRDRQGGTGELFF TGTGCCACCAGCAGGGATAGACAGGGAGGAACCGGGGAGCTGTTTTTT
TRBJ2-2 . TRBV7-9 . CASSLTGEGVNTGELFF TGTGCCAGCAGCCTTACGGGCGAGGGGGTGAACACCGGGGAGCTGTTTTTT
TRBJ2-7 . TRBV27 TRBD1 CASSLLTGDEQYF TGTGCCAGCAGTTTATTGACAGGGGATGAGCAGTACTTC
TRBJ2-5 . TRBV11-3 . CASSDRSGETQYF TGTGCCAGCAGCGATCGGAGCGGGGAGACCCAGTACTTC
TRBJ2-5 . TRBV28 . CASSLSGGQETQYF TGTGCCAGCAGTTTATCTGGGGGGCAAGAGACCCAGTACTTC
TRBJ2-1 once TRBV28 . CASSPRRGGDNEQFF TGTGCCAGCAGCCCTCGCAGGGGAGGGGACAATGAGCAGTTCTTC
TRBJ1-1 many TRBV21-1 . CASSLPGQSLAEAFF TGTGCCAGCAGCTTACCGGGACAATCTTTAGCTGAAGCTTTCTTT
TRBJ2-1 . TRBV2 TRBD2 CASRGTRAASGRTYNEQFF TGTGCCAGCAGAGGAACCCGTGCCGCTAGCGGGAGAACCTACAATGAGCAGTTCTTC
TRBJ2-1 . TRBV10-1 . CASSTGTFSNEQFF TGCGCCAGCAGTACCGGGACTTTTTCCAATGAGCAGTTCTTC
TRBJ2-3 few TRBV25-1 . CASTSDTQYF TGTGCCAGCACCTCTGATACGCAGTATTTT
TRBJ2-1 many TRBV27 TRBD2 CASSSGTRAKEQFF TGTGCCAGCAGTTCCGGGACTAGAGCTAAGGAGCAGTTCTTC
TRBJ2-3 few TRBV11-3 TRBD2 CASSLTSGTADTQYF TGTGCCAGCAGCTTGACTAGCGGGACGGCAGATACGCAGTATTTT
TRBJ1-1 few TRBV9 . CASSVAWGSGEAFF TGTGCCAGCAGCGTAGCTTGGGGGAGCGGTGAAGCTTTCTTT
TRBJ2-7 . TRBV28 . CASSSPGRAYEQYF TGTGCCAGCAGCTCCCCGGGGCGCGCCTACGAGCAGTACTTC
TRBJ2-2 . TRBV10-3 TRBD2 CAIRTRGGAGGELFF TGTGCCATCAGGACCCGCGGGGGGGCTGGCGGGGAGCTGTTTTTT
TRBJ2-7 once TRBV18 TRBD1 CASSPYRGYEQYF TGTGCCAGCTCACCTTACAGGGGCTACGAGCAGTACTTC
TRBJ2-2 once TRBV29-1 . CSVSASSSTGELFF TGCAGCGTTTCGGCCAGCTCCTCCACCGGGGAGCTGTTTTTT
TRBJ2-3 . TRBV5-6 . CASSYERHGTDTQYF TGTGCCAGCAGCTACGAGAGACACGGCACAGATACGCAGTATTTT
TRBJ2-3 . TRBV27 . CASRSAEGPDTQYF TGTGCCAGCAGGTCCGCCGAGGGGCCAGATACGCAGTATTTT
TRBJ2-6 . TRBV28 . CASTATDSFSGANVLTF TGTGCCAGCACCGCCACGGACAGTTTCTCTGGGGCCAACGTCCTGACTTTC
TRBJ1-4 . TRBV19 . CASSPYTGPANEKLFF TGTGCCAGTAGTCCATATACAGGTCCGGCTAATGAAAAACTGTTTTTT
TRBJ2-2 . TRBV5-4 TRBD2 CASSLKIAGVCCTGELFF TGTGCCAGCAGCTTGAAAATAGCGGGAGTGTGCTGCACCGGGGAGCTGTTTTTT